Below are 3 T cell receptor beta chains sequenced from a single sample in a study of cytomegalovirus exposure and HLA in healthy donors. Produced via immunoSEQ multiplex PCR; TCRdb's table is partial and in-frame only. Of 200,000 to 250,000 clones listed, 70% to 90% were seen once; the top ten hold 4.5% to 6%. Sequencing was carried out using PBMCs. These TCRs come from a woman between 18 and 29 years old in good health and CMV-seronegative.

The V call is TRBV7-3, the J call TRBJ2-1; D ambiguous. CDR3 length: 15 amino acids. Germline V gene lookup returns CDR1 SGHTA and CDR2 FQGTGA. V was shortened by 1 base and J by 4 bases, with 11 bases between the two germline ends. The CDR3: CASSLSPGEYNEQFF. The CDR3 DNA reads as TGTGCCAGCAGCTTAAGTCCTGGGGAATACAATGAGCAGTTCTTC. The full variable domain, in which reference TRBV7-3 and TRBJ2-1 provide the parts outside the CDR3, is GAGVSQTPSNKVTEKGKYVELRCDPISGHTALYWYRQSLGQGPEFLIYFQGTGAADDSGLPNDRFFAVRPEGSVSTLKIQRTERGDSAVYLCASSLSPGEYNEQFFGPGTRLTVL.

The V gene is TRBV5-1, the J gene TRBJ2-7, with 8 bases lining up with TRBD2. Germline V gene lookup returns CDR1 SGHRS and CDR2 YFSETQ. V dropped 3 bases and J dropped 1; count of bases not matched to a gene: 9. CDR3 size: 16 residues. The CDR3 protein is CASSSKTSAQSYEQYF. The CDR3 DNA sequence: TGCGCCAGCAGCTCAAAGACTAGCGCCCAGTCCTACGAGCAGTACTTC. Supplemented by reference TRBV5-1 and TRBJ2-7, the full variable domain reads KAGVTQTPRYLIKTRGQQVTLSCSPISGHRSVSWYQQTPGQGLQFLFEYFSETQRNKGNFPGRFSGRQFSNSRSEMNVSTLELGDSALYLCASSSKTSAQSYEQYFGPGTRLTVT.

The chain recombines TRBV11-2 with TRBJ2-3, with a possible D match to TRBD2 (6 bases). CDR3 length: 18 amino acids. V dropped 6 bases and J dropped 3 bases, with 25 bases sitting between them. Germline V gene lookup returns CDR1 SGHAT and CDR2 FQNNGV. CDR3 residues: CASRRRTAFGGATDTQYF. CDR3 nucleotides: TGTGCCAGCAGGCGTCGGACGGCATTCGGGGGAGCTACAGATACGCAGTATTTT.